Listed below are T cell receptor beta chains from one sample, sequenced in a study of shared clonotypes between healthy human individuals. Sequencing was performed with immunoSEQ multiplex PCR; in TCRdb, only in-frame clones are kept and a portion is missing. The sample shows more than 1.2 million clones, 97% to 99% of them seen only once. Sequences were obtained from naive CD4+ T cells sorted from blood. The receptor source for this set is a man aged 30 to 39 in good health. Both conserved end residues are part of each CDR3. A D gene is named only where the DNA matches it firmly. Rows give clone size only sometimes, using once, few, many, or a class for an expanded clone.

clone_size,j_call,v_call,d_call,cdr3_nt,cdr3_aa
NA,TRBJ2-7,TRBV30,NA,TGTGCCTGGAGTGTACTAGACAGCCTCACCTCTGGGCCATCCTACGAGCAGTACTTC,CAWSVLDSLTSGPSYEQYF
NA,TRBJ1-1,TRBV5-4,NA,TGTGCCAGCAGCTTGGGGACACCGACCGGGGGCGAAGCTTTCTTT,CASSLGTPTGGEAFF
NA,TRBJ2-1,TRBV7-3,TRBD2,TGTGCCAGCAGCTTAAAAGCGGGAGGTTACAATGAGCAGTTCTTC,CASSLKAGGYNEQFF
NA,TRBJ2-7,TRBV5-6,TRBD2,TGTGCCAGCAGCTTGGGTGGGTTAGCGGGAAGTATGGGGGAGCAGTACTTC,CASSLGGLAGSMGEQYF
NA,TRBJ2-7,TRBV7-9,TRBD2,TGTGCCAGCAGCCGGAGGACTAGCGGGAGTTACGAGCAGTACTTC,CASSRRTSGSYEQYF
NA,TRBJ2-1,TRBV5-4,TRBD2,TGTGCCAGCAGGGGGGGACTAGCGGGAGCATACAATGAGCAGTTCTTC,CASRGGLAGAYNEQFF
NA,TRBJ2-7,TRBV10-3,TRBD2,TGTGCCATCAGTGTTAGAAGTAGCGGGAGCTCCTACGAGCAGTACTTC,CAISVRSSGSSYEQYF
NA,TRBJ2-1,TRBV6-1,NA,TGTGCCAGCAGTGAAGCGGAAAACAACTATCCTGCGGGAAAGTTCTTC,CASSEAENNYPAGKFF
NA,TRBJ2-7,TRBV10-3,NA,TGTGCCATCAGTGACGGGGGACTCTACGAGCAGTACTTC,CAISDGGLYEQYF
NA,TRBJ2-5,TRBV28,NA,TGTGCCAGCAAGGGACACCGGTACCAAGAGACCCAGTACTTC,CASKGHRYQETQYF
once,TRBJ1-2,TRBV9,NA,TGTGCCAGCAGCGGCGGACGCCGTAACTATGGCTACACCTTC,CASSGGRRNYGYTF
NA,TRBJ2-1,TRBV5-1,TRBD2,TGCGCCAGCAACACTATACTAGCGGGAGGGCCCTACAATGAGCAGTTCTTC,CASNTILAGGPYNEQFF
NA,TRBJ2-7,TRBV27,TRBD2,TGTGCCAGCTTAACACCAGGACTAGCGGGATGGAGCTACGAGCAGTACTTC,CASLTPGLAGWSYEQYF
NA,TRBJ1-2,TRBV1,NA,TGCACCAGCAGCCCACTATGTCACGGCGGCTACACCTTC,CTSSPLCHGGYTF
NA,TRBJ2-1,TRBV5-1,TRBD2,TGCGCCAGTTGGAAAACTAGCGGAAGCTCCTACAATGAGCAGTTCTTC,CASWKTSGSSYNEQFF
NA,TRBJ2-7,TRBV7-6,NA,TGTGCCAGCAGCTTAGACCTAGGATCCTACGAGCAGTACTTC,CASSLDLGSYEQYF
NA,TRBJ1-1,TRBV2,NA,TGTGCCAGCAGAGGTGGGCAGCTACCTACTGAAGCTTTCTTT,CASRGGQLPTEAFF
NA,TRBJ2-1,TRBV7-9,TRBD2,TGTGCCAGCAGCTTACTAGCGGGAGGGCGACGGGAGCAGTTCTTC,CASSLLAGGRREQFF
NA,TRBJ2-1,TRBV7-9,TRBD2,TGTGCCAGTAGGCGGGGGGCTGAGCAGTTCTTC,CASRRGAEQFF
NA,TRBJ2-1,TRBV5-4,NA,TGTGCCAGCAGCTTGGAACCTCAAGGGGCCAATGAGCAGTTCTTC,CASSLEPQGANEQFF